This is a list of T cell receptor beta chains from one sample in a study of OX40 agonist ivuxolimab in advanced cancers. TCRdb keeps only in-frame clones here, not all; method: immunoSEQ multiplex PCR. Among 22,000 or so clones, roughly 78% were seen once, and the ten largest hold about a sixth. Sequenced material: CD4+ or CD8+ T cells sorted from blood, taken in a trial of the OX40 agonist ivuxolimab. The receptors derive from an adult with an advanced solid tumor such as melanoma, head and neck, liver or kidney cancer. The CDR3 runs from the conserved cysteine through the conserved F or W. Each record gives: J gene, D gene, clone size, V gene, CDR3 DNA, CDR3 protein. D genes are given only for firm matches. Expanded clones get a size class; other rows say once, few or many, or leave the size out.

>TRBJ1-1|.|.|TRBV2
TGTGCCAGCAGTAGGTCAGGAACCCTGATCGGGGTCACTGAAGCTTTCTTT
CASSRSGTLIGVTEAFF
>TRBJ2-1|.|.|TRBV9
TGTGCCAGCAGCGTAGATCGTTCGTGGAATGAGCAGTTCTTC
CASSVDRSWNEQFF
>TRBJ1-1|.|.|TRBV28
TGTGCCAGCAGTTACGTACAGGGATCCCTCATGAACACTGAAGCTTTCTTT
CASSYVQGSLMNTEAFF
>TRBJ2-7|.|.|TRBV7-9
TGTGCCAGCAGCTACCTCGGACGGGCGTACTTC
CASSYLGRAYF
>TRBJ2-3|TRBD2|once|TRBV7-2
TGTGCCAGCAACCCTAGCGGAGGGGCCCCAGATACGCAGTATTTT
CASNPSGGAPDTQYF
>TRBJ2-7|.|.|TRBV25-1
TGTGCCAGCAGTGAACATGGCGAGCAGTACTTC
CASSEHGEQYF
>TRBJ2-1|.|few|TRBV5-4
TGTGCCAGCAGCCTCCTGAATGAGCAGTTCTTC
CASSLLNEQFF
>TRBJ1-4|.|.|TRBV2
TGTGCCAGCATCCTACAGGGCACTAATGAAAAACTGTTTTTT
CASILQGTNEKLFF
>TRBJ2-7|TRBD1|once|TRBV5-6
TGTGCCAGCAGCCAGGGGGCCTACGAGCAGTACTTC
CASSQGAYEQYF
>TRBJ2-1|.|.|TRBV5-1
TGCGCCAGCAGCTTACTAGTCTACAATGAGCAGTTCTTC
CASSLLVYNEQFF
>TRBJ1-5|.|few|TRBV30
TGTGCCTGGAGTGTACGGTGGGATCAGCCCCAGCATTTT
CAWSVRWDQPQHF
>TRBJ2-2|.|.|TRBV2
TGTGCCAGCAGCCGCGACGGTGGGGAGCTGTTTTTT
CASSRDGGELFF
>TRBJ2-7|.|.|TRBV27
TGTGCCAGCAGTATATACACAGGGAACTACGAGCAGTACTTC
CASSIYTGNYEQYF
>TRBJ1-1|TRBD1|few|TRBV6-6
TGTGCCAGCAGTTCCACGGACAGGGTGTTCACTGAAGCTTTCTTT
CASSSTDRVFTEAFF
>TRBJ2-3|.|.|TRBV6-5
TGTGCCAGCAGCCCTAGCACAGGGCATGTAGATACGCAGTATTTT
CASSPSTGHVDTQYF
>TRBJ2-2|.|.|TRBV6-6
TGTGCCAGCAGTTACGAGGGCGGTGCCGGGGAGCTGTTTTTT
CASSYEGGAGELFF
>TRBJ1-2|TRBD1|once|TRBV5-6
TGTGCCAGCAGCTCGTTCTCCGGGACAGAGATGTTCCATGGCTACACCTTC
CASSSFSGTEMFHGYTF
>TRBJ2-2|.|.|TRBV30
TGTGCCTGGACCGGGCCGGAAGTTTCCGGGGAGCTGTTTTTT
CAWTGPEVSGELFF
>TRBJ1-1|.|few|TRBV6-1
TGTGCCAGCAATAGGGTAAGGGGGAGCACTGAAGCTTTCTTT
CASNRVRGSTEAFF
>TRBJ2-7|.|.|TRBV5-1
TGCGCCAGCAGCGCGTTTGTCAGGCAGTACTTC
CASSAFVRQYF
>TRBJ1-2|.|.|TRBV7-2
TGTGCCAGCAGCTTAGGGGTGGGGGGAAACTATGGCTACACCTTC
CASSLGVGGNYGYTF
>TRBJ2-5|TRBD1|.|TRBV9
TGTGCCAGCAGCCCTTGGGGGACAGCGCAAGAGACCCAGTACTTC
CASSPWGTAQETQYF
>TRBJ2-1|.|.|TRBV7-3
TGTGCCAGCAGCCAGGGGGGTCCCCAGTTCTTC
CASSQGGPQFF
>TRBJ2-5|.|.|TRBV5-1
TGCGCCAGCATGGGTATGGGGCAAGAGACCCAGTACTTC
CASMGMGQETQYF
>TRBJ2-7|TRBD1|.|TRBV7-6
TGTGCCAGCAGCTTGCGACAGGGAATCTACGAGCAGTACTTC
CASSLRQGIYEQYF
>TRBJ1-5|.|.|TRBV28
TGTGCCAGCAGTTTGGGAGATTCCTACCAGCCCCAGCATTTT
CASSLGDSYQPQHF
>TRBJ2-3|.|.|TRBV7-6
TGTGCCAGCAGCTTAGGGAAAGATTCAGATACGCAGTATTTT
CASSLGKDSDTQYF
>TRBJ1-1|.|few|TRBV4-1
TGCGCCAGCAGCCATGCCAAAAGTCGAAGTGGGACTGAAGCTTTCTTT
CASSHAKSRSGTEAFF
>TRBJ2-3|.|.|TRBV7-7
TGTGCCAGCAGCGCCACCCTTGGGGGGTCGCAGTATTTT
CASSATLGGSQYF
>TRBJ1-1|.|.|TRBV5-4
TGTGCCAGCAGCTTGGTTGGGGGGTTGAACACTGAAGCTTTCTTT
CASSLVGGLNTEAFF
>TRBJ1-1|.|.|TRBV9
TGTGCCAGCAGCGCCCCCCAGAGAGGCCGGTTGAGCACTGAAGCTTTCTTT
CASSAPQRGRLSTEAFF
>TRBJ1-6|TRBD1|.|TRBV15
TGTGCCACCAGCAGAGATTCAGGGGACAGTTCACCCCTCCACTTT
CATSRDSGDSSPLHF
>TRBJ1-5|.|.|TRBV30
TGTGCCTGGAGTAATGCTTTTAGCAATCAGCCCCAGCATTTT
CAWSNAFSNQPQHF
>TRBJ1-2|TRBD1|.|TRBV5-1
TGCGCCAGCAGTTTTGACAGGGACGGCTACACCTTC
CASSFDRDGYTF
>TRBJ2-7|TRBD2|.|TRBV6-1
TGTGCCATTCCGGGGGGGACCGGGAGGTCCCACGAGCAGTACTTC
CAIPGGTGRSHEQYF
>TRBJ2-1|TRBD1|.|TRBV11-3
TGTGCCAGCAGCTTAGATCCGACAGGGAGCTCCTACAATGAGCAGTTCTTC
CASSLDPTGSSYNEQFF
>TRBJ1-3|.|once|TRBV29-1
TGCAGCACTACCATCGGGAGGACTGGAAACACCATATATTTT
CSTTIGRTGNTIYF
>TRBJ1-6|.|once|TRBV19
TGTGCCAGTAGTTTAAGGCCAGGCAGCTATAATTCACCCCTCCACTTT
CASSLRPGSYNSPLHF
>TRBJ2-7|TRBD1|.|TRBV28
TGTGCCAGCAGTCCCCCCGGGACAGGGGGCCCCGAGCAGTACTTC
CASSPPGTGGPEQYF
>TRBJ2-1|TRBD1|.|TRBV29-1
TGCAGCGCCATTAGAGGGACAGGTAACAATGAGCAGTTCTTC
CSAIRGTGNNEQFF
>TRBJ2-7|.|.|TRBV6-6
TGTGCCAGCAGTTACTCTTCCGGACCCTCCTACGAGCAGTACTTC
CASSYSSGPSYEQYF
>TRBJ2-5|.|.|TRBV14
TGTGCCAGCAGCCAAAGCGTGAAGACCCAGTACTTC
CASSQSVKTQYF
>TRBJ2-3|.|.|TRBV4-2
TGTGCCAGCAGCCAAGATCGGCGAGGGGTGGAAGATACGCAGTATTTT
CASSQDRRGVEDTQYF
>TRBJ2-4|.|.|TRBV19
TGTGCCAGTAGTATCGGCAGGGTGAGCATTCAGTACTTC
CASSIGRVSIQYF
>TRBJ2-1|TRBD2|.|TRBV4-3
TGCGCCAGCAGCCAAGGCGGGAGTTGGGGCTACAATGAGCAGTTCTTC
CASSQGGSWGYNEQFF
>TRBJ1-2|TRBD1|.|TRBV19
TGTGCCAGTAACCCGGGACAGCTTAACCGCTATGGCTACACCTTC
CASNPGQLNRYGYTF
>TRBJ1-2|.|.|TRBV19
TGTGCCACCACCTCCCCGCACCCCTCTTATGGCTACACCTTC
CATTSPHPSYGYTF
>TRBJ2-7|TRBD2|.|TRBV9
TGTGCCAGCAGCGTAGGAATCCTAGCGGGGAACGCCTACGAGCAGTACTTC
CASSVGILAGNAYEQYF